The present T cell receptor beta chain was sequenced within a study of CD8+CD57+ T cells in acquired aplastic anemia. For the study at large: The sorted CD4+ and CD8+ cells yielded an average approximately 3 ug of DNA.

For sequencing, patients were chosen who had shown expansion of CD8+CD57+ cells by flow cytometry. Prior therapy had not been administered to any patient at the time of blood sampling. The use of genomic DNA as template underpinned the TCR beta VDJ and CDR3 profiling. TCRdb recomputed calls from the reads with MiXCR, one row per CDR3 protein. The sample shows approximately 180,000 distinct CDR3 sequences, roughly 50% of them seen only once. Overall study findings and caveats: Significance was not reached for CD8+ Simpson's diversity between patients and controls. Around 30 sequences, all CD8+ CDR3, were shared between patients and controls.

A note on this clonotype: Its antigen remains unknown.

The sequencing input was sorted CD4+, CD8+, or CD8+CD57+ T cells (not recorded which) from PBMCs. This TCR was recovered from a human donor with aplastic anemia.

Here the CDR3 DNA reads TGCGCCAGCAGCGGAACCGGGACTAGCGGGATGAATAAGCAGTACTTC. It yields the protein CASSGTGTSGMNKQYF. This rearrangement joins TRBV5-1 to TRBJ2-5; TRBD2 agrees at 13 bases. CDR1 and CDR2 from the germline V gene are SGHRS and YFSETQ. The V gene end was trimmed by 4 bases and the J gene end by 11 bases; junction bases not matched to a gene: 14. The CDR3 length is 16 residues.